These 32 T cell receptor beta chains were sequenced from one sample in a study of identical twins. TCRdb re-derived calls from the 5' RACE reads in MiXCR, one entry per CDR3 protein. The table lists roughly 1,500,000 distinct CDR3 sequences, about 30% of them singletons. Sample: cord blood. These receptors originate from a newborn girl in good health.

This rearrangement joins TRBV2 to TRBJ2-6; tentatively, D is TRBD1 (6 bases). Germline V lookup: CDR1 SNHLY, CDR2 FYNNEI. This CDR3 region has 16 residues. Trimming pared 0 bases from V and 3 bases from J, leaving 9 bases between. The CDR3 reads CASSEAGGFGANVLTF. The CDR3 DNA sequence: TGTGCCAGCAGTGAAGCAGGGGGATTTGGGGCCAACGTCCTGACTTTC.

Points on this clonotype: One end of the junction is discordant with germline, which a read error may explain. The chain recombines TRBV7-2 with TRBJ1-2; TRBD1 might be the D (5 bases). This CDR3 contains 16 residues. Germline values: CDR1 SGHTA, CDR2 FQGNSA. CDR3 in DNA: TGTGCCAGCAGCACGGTAACGACAGTACCTAACTATGGCCACACCTTC. Translating gives CASSTVTTVPNYGHTF.

This clonotype was found a few times. The chain uses TRBV11-2 and TRBJ1-4; 8 bases align to TRBD1. The CDR3 consists of 14 residues. V trimming: 4 bases; J trimming: 3 bases; junction bases outside the gene matches: 1. The germline CDR1 and CDR2 sequences are SGHAT and FQNNGV. The CDR3 coding sequence is TGTGCCAGCAGCTGGACAGGGTCTAATGAAAAACTGTTTTTT. It yields the protein CASSWTGSNEKLFF.

This clonotype showed up just a few times. The chain carries TRBV27 and TRBJ2-5; D may be TRBD1 (6 bases). Looked up from germline, CDR1 is MNHEY and CDR2 is SMNVEV (reference sequence). The CDR3 covers 13 residues. With 5 bases removed from V and 5 bases from J, the gap between germline ends came to 12 bases. The DNA for the CDR3 is TGTGCCAGCAGTAACGACAGGTCCGAGACCCAGTACTTC. It codes for CASSNDRSETQYF.

V and J are TRBV3-1 and TRBJ2-3; 11 positions match TRBD2. Germline loops: CDR1 LGHDT, CDR2 YNNKEL (reference sequence). The ends lost 4 bases at V and 2 bases at J; junction bases unmatched: 8. The CDR3 consists of 17 residues. The CDR3 DNA follows: TGTGCCAGCAGCCCTTGGATAGCGGGAGGGAACACAGATACGCAGTATTTT. Its protein product is CASSPWIAGGNTDTQYF.

This rearrangement joins TRBV28 to TRBJ1-2; 9 bases align to TRBD1. This CDR3 is built from 16 residues. The V gene end was trimmed by 2 bases and the J gene end by 3 bases; junction bases not matched to a gene: 7. Germline-derived CDR1 and CDR2 are MDHEN and SYDVKM. The CDR3 here is CASSLTGQGPHYGYTF. The CDR3 DNA reads TGTGCCAGCAGTTTAACGGGACAGGGCCCCCACTATGGCTACACCTTC.

This clonotype was observed many times. The chain uses TRBV28 and TRBJ2-1; TRBD2 aligns across 12 bases. V lost 2 bases, J lost 14 bases, and 4 bases stayed unmatched. The germline V gene encodes CDR1 MDHEN and CDR2 SYDVKM. The CDR3 spans 13 residues. Here the CDR3 reads CASSLLAGGKEFF. The CDR3 nucleotides are TGTGCCAGCAGTTTACTAGCGGGAGGGAAAGAGTTCTTC.

This clonotype was found a few times. V gene TRBV10-3 combines with J gene TRBJ2-7; possibly TRBD2 for D (5 bases). Trimming took 8 bases from V and 1 from J, leaving 9 bases between them. CDR3 length: 12 amino acids. Looked up from germline, CDR1 is ENHRY and CDR2 is SYGVKD. CDR3 in amino acids: CAIARGSYEQYF. Written as DNA, the CDR3 is TGTGCCATCGCCCGGGGTTCCTACGAGCAGTACTTC.

This clonotype was observed many times. The chain couples TRBV29-1 to TRBJ2-7, with 8 bases fitting TRBD1. The CDR3 sequence is 14 residues long. CDR1 is SQVTM and CDR2 is ANQGSEA in the germline V gene. With V trimmed by 6 bases and J by 3 bases, 10 bases remained unmatched. For the CDR3, the DNA is TGCAGCGTGGTTGACAGGGGAGGAATCTACGAGCAGTACTTC. Translating it yields CSVVDRGGIYEQYF.

With respect to this clonotype: At one end, the junction sequence differs from germline, possibly due to a read error. CDR3 region: CASSLVDLTNEKRFF. The CDR3 bases are TGTGCCAGCAGCTTAGTGGATTTAACTAATGAAAAACGGTTTTTT. This chain uses TRBV7-9 with TRBJ1-4; the D is unclear. The germline gives CDR1 SEHNR, CDR2 FQNEAQ (reference sequence). The CDR3 has 15 amino acids.

V usage is TRBV4-1 and J usage is TRBJ2-4, with 9 positions matching TRBD2. The DNA end lines up better with TRBJ2-5; the J call may be wrong. From germline, CDR1 is MGHRA and CDR2 YSYEKL. The CDR3 covers 15 residues. Here the CDR3 reads CASSQGGLAQETQYF. In DNA, the CDR3 is TGCGCCAGCAGCCAAGGGGGACTAGCCCAAGAGACCCAGTACTTC.

This chain links TRBV7-2 with TRBJ1-1; 8 bases agree with TRBD1. This CDR3 has 13 residues. In germline, CDR1 is SGHTA, CDR2 FQGNSA. V shed 0 bases and J 11 bases; nucleotides not matched to a gene: 5. The CDR3, as DNA: TGTGCCAGCAGCTTAGCTGGGACAGGAATGGCTTTCTTT. It yields the protein CASSLAGTGMAFF.

This clonotype was counted only a few times. This chain connects TRBV9 to TRBJ2-3, with TRBD2 matching 10 bases. Per germline, CDR1 SGDLS and CDR2 YYNGEE. V shed 0 bases, J shed 2 bases, and the junction held 3 bases outside the gene matches. CDR3 size: 16 residues. The CDR3 nucleotides are TGTGCCAGCAGCGTAGGGACTAGCGGTTACACAGATACGCAGTATTTT. It translates to CASSVGTSGYTDTQYF.

This clonotype was seen only a few times. The rearrangement links TRBV6-1 to TRBJ1-2; D is perhaps TRBD1 (5 bases). Germline V gene data show CDR1 as MNHNS and CDR2 as SASEGT. The CDR3 totals 17 residues. Trimming pared 2 bases from V and 0 bases from J, leaving 16 bases between. The CDR3 reads CASSEILGDRTNYGYTF. As DNA, the CDR3 is TGTGCCAGCAGTGAAATTTTAGGGGATCGAACTAACTATGGCTACACCTTC.

This clonotype was observed a handful of times. The V call is TRBV10-3, the J call TRBJ2-7; 8 positions agree with TRBD1. The CDR3 extends over 14 amino acids. The trim removed 4 bases at V and 1 base at J, leaving 3 bases unmatched. The germline gives CDR1 ENHRY, CDR2 SYGVKD. CDR3 nucleotides: TGTGCCATCAGTGCTGGACAGGGTTCCTACGAGCAGTACTTC. Its translation: CAISAGQGSYEQYF.

The V call is TRBV28, the J call TRBJ2-7; unclear D gene. Germline V gene sequence: CDR1 MDHEN, CDR2 SYDVKM. The CDR3 loop spans 12 amino acids. Trimming took 7 bases from V and 0 from J, leaving 7 bases between them. The CDR3 coding sequence is TGTGCCAGCATGAGTCGCTCCTACGAGCAGTACTTC. Translated: CASMSRSYEQYF.

J is TRBJ1-5 and V is TRBV20-1; D remains unclear. The V end was cut by 5 bases, the J end by 0 bases, with 17 bases between. From germline, CDR1 is DFQATT and CDR2 SNEGSKA (reference sequence). There are 16 residues in the CDR3. The CDR3 loop reads CSAGALDEFSNQPQHF. The DNA of the CDR3 is TGCAGTGCTGGAGCCTTGGACGAGTTTAGCAATCAGCCCCAGCATTTT.

The chain couples TRBV27 to TRBJ2-6; D is uncertain. The V gene's germline CDR1 is MNHEY and CDR2 SMNVEV (reference sequence). Trimming took off 0 bases at V and 0 bases at J, with 12 bases between the two ends. This CDR3 contains 18 residues. For the CDR3, the DNA is TGTGCCAGCAGTTTATCTGGGCTTACTCACTCTGGGGCCAACGTCCTGACTTTC. Translating gives CASSLSGLTHSGANVLTF.

In its sample, this clonotype was seen a few times. V gene TRBV10-3 combines with J gene TRBJ1-2; D perhaps matches TRBD1 (5 bases). Looked up from germline, CDR1 is ENHRY and CDR2 is SYGVKD. V was cut by 7 bases and J by 4 bases, with 16 bases left in between. The CDR3 covers 14 residues. The CDR3 coding sequence is TGTGCCATCATCGGGGGGTTCCGCGTCTATGGCTACACCTTC. Its protein product is CAIIGGFRVYGYTF.

The V call is TRBV12-3 or TRBV12-4, the J call TRBJ2-4; 9 nucleotides align to TRBD2. The CDR3 has 20 amino acids. The ends lost 6 bases at V and 2 bases at J; junction bases unmatched: 20. CDR3 sequence: CASSQDGGYGLAKTKNIQYF. CDR3 DNA sequence: TGTGCCAGCAGCCAAGATGGGGGTTATGGACTAGCGAAGACCAAAAACATTCAGTACTTC.

The V gene is TRBV6-1, the J gene TRBJ2-1; D gene uncertain. CDR1 and CDR2 from the germline V gene are MNHNS and SASEGT. The CDR3 sequence is 10 residues long. V was trimmed by 6 bases and J by 7 bases, leaving 4 bases between them. Written as DNA, the CDR3 is TGTGCCAGCAGGGAAAATGAGCAGTTCTTC. This codes for CASRENEQFF.

This clonotype came up a few times. The chain combines TRBV20-1 with TRBJ2-4, with TRBD2 matching 11 bases. Germline lookup yields CDR1 DFQATT and CDR2 SNEGSKA (reference sequence). The CDR3 has 16 amino acids. Losses at the gene ends were 5 bases for V and 7 bases for J; bases not matched to a gene: 13. In DNA, the CDR3 is TGCAGTGCTTCCCGCTATAGCGGGAGGGCCTGGAACATTCAGTACTTC. Amino acids: CSASRYSGRAWNIQYF.

V and J are TRBV6-6 and TRBJ2-1; tentative D call: TRBD1 (6 bases). Germline CDR1 MNHNY, CDR2 SVGAGI (reference sequence). Trimming stripped 4 bases from V and 10 bases from J, with 17 bases between. This CDR3 spans 14 amino acids. The CDR3 loop is CASSCGLGTNEQFF. In DNA, the CDR3 is TGTGCCAGCAGTTGCGGGTTAGGGACAAACGAGCAGTTCTTC.

The chain combines TRBV2 with TRBJ2-7, with TRBD2 identical over 7 bases. Germline lookup yields CDR1 SNHLY and CDR2 FYNNEI. V was pared by 6 bases and J by 5 bases, with 13 bases of the junction left unmatched. This CDR3 comprises 15 residues. CDR3 residues: CASSPIGRARNEQYF. The CDR3 DNA reads as TGTGCCAGCAGCCCTATTGGGAGGGCCAGGAACGAGCAGTACTTC. Full variable domain (outside the CDR3, taken from reference TRBV2 and TRBJ2-7): EPEVTQTPSHQVTQMGQEVILRCVPISNHLYFYWYRQILGQKVEFLVSFYNNEISEKSEIFDDQFSVERPDGSNFTLKIRSTKLEDSAMYFCASSPIGRARNEQYFGPGTRLTVT.

This clonotype was recorded only once. This chain connects TRBV5-5 to TRBJ2-5, with 9 bases aligning to TRBD1. V dropped 3 bases and J dropped 11; count of bases not matched to a gene: 14. Germline V gene sequence: CDR1 SGHKS, CDR2 YYEKEE (reference sequence). This CDR3 has 15 amino acids. The CDR3 reads CASSSRDRDYNEQYF. The CDR3 nucleotides read TGTGCCAGCAGCTCCCGGGACAGGGACTACAATGAGCAGTACTTC.

This chain links TRBV5-1 with TRBJ1-1; TRBD1 might be the D (5 bases). The CDR3 sequence is 13 residues long. Germline V CDR1 and CDR2: SGHRS, YFSETQ. V was pared by 2 bases and J by 11 bases, with 16 bases between. In nucleotides, the CDR3 is TGCGCCAGCAGCTTCGGGCAGGGAGGCCATGCTTTCTTT. This codes for CASSFGQGGHAFF.

The V call is TRBV4-2, the J call TRBJ1-2; D perhaps matches TRBD1 (5 bases). The CDR3 has 15 residues. With 0 bases removed from V and 3 bases from J, the gap between germline ends came to 11 bases. Germline V gene lookup returns CDR1 LGHNA and CDR2 YNFKEQ. The DNA for the CDR3 is TGTGCCAGCAGCCAAGATAGCAGGGTGGACTATGGCTACACCTTC. Translation gives CASSQDSRVDYGYTF.

This clonotype was detected ten times or more. CDR3 nucleotide sequence: TGTGCCAGCAGACCGGACTGTTGCGAGCAGTACTTC. Its translation: CASRPDCCEQYF. V is TRBV5-6 and J is TRBJ2-7; tentatively, D is TRBD2 (5 bases). V was trimmed by 5 bases and J by 6 bases, leaving 12 bases between them. There are 12 residues in the CDR3. CDR1 and CDR2 (germline): SGHDT, YYEEEE.

The chain joins TRBV20-1 to TRBJ2-1; D may be TRBD2 (5 bases). The last part of the DNA fits TRBJ2-7 better; the J call may be wrong. The CDR3 is 13 amino acids. Germline V gene sequence: CDR1 DFQATT, CDR2 SNEGSKA (reference sequence). CDR3: CSASSVEYNEQYF. CDR3 bases: TGCAGTGCTAGTAGCGTTGAGTACAATGAGCAGTACTTC.

In the case of this clonotype: A junction end diverges from the germline sequence, so it may reflect a read error. The CDR3: CASSYSLRGCGTDMQYF. The CDR3 region has the DNA TGTGCCAGCAGTTACTCGCTCAGGGGATGCGGCACAGATATGCAGTATTTT. The J gene is TRBJ2-3, the V gene TRBV6-5, with a tentative D call TRBD1 (6 bases). The length of the CDR3 is 17 residues. The germline V gene has CDR1 MNHEY and CDR2 SVGAGI.

This clonotype occurred a few times. The J gene is TRBJ2-5, the V gene TRBV10-3; a possible D gene is TRBD2 (5 bases). Germline loops: CDR1 ENHRY, CDR2 SYGVKD. The CDR3 is 13 residues long. The V gene lost 3 bases and the J gene lost 1 base, with 6 bases spanning the gap. The CDR3 bases are TGTGCCATCAGTGACCTAGCCCAAGAGACCCAGTACTTC. It specifies CAISDLAQETQYF.

The V gene is TRBV20-1, the J gene TRBJ2-4; D uncertain. Trimming left V 5 bases short and J 2 bases short, with 10 bases between. CDR1 is DFQATT, CDR2 SNEGSKA, per germline (reference sequence). The CDR3 is 13 residues long. The DNA of the CDR3 is TGCAGTGCTGATGAGTGGCCCAAAAACATTCAGTACTTC. Translation gives CSADEWPKNIQYF.